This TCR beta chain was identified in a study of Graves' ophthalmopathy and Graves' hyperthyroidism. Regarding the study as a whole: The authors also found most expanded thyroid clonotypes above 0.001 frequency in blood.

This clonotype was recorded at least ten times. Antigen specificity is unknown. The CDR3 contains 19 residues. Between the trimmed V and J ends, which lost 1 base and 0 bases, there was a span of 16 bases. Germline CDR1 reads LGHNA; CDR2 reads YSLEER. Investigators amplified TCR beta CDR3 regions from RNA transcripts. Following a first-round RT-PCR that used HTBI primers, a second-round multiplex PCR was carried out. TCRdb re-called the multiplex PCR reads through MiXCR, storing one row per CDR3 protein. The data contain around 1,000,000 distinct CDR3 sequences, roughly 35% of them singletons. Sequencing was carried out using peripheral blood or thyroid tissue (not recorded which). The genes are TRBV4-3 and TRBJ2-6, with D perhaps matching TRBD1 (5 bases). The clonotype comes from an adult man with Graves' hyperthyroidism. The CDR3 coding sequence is TGCGCCAGCAGCCAAGTTGGGCACAGGATGATCTCTGGGGCCAACGTCCTGACTTTC. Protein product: CASSQVGHRMISGANVLTF.